This T cell receptor beta chain is drawn from a study of graft-versus-host responses after intestinal transplantation (dated by TCRdb to about 2021). With respect to the entire study: Multivisceral, liver-intestinal, or isolated intestinal transplants were received by the recipients. Graft-versus-host and host-versus-graft alloreactive T cell clones were tracked in the graft, circulation and bone marrow after intestinal transplantation using bulk TCR-beta CDR3 sequencing. To identify alloreactive clones, pre-transplant mixed lymphocyte reaction products were sequenced and then compared with unstimulated pre-transplant donor and recipient T cells. Rather than going through the commercial service, samples from a few later patients were sequenced in-house on an Illumina MiSeq and processed with MiXCR. All recipients received anti-thymocyte globulin induction followed by maintenance tacrolimus and steroids for about three years. A cohort of 24 intestinal transplant recipients, including one retransplant, was enrolled, and a few patients lacking pretransplant specimens were excluded. A peak of at least 4% donor T cells among recipient peripheral blood mononuclear cells was the definition used for donor T cell macrochimerism. Study-wide findings and limitations: Patients with donor T cell macrochimerism had high GvH to HvG T cell clonal ratios in their allografts. GvH clones were detected in recipient bone marrow, and some appeared earlier in ileal mucosa or blood, consistent with an intestinal mucosal origin. Early after transplant, peak levels of circulating GvH clones were associated with declines in HvG clones. The conclusions were limited by the relatively low number and heterogeneity of the intestinal transplant patients.

To isolate intraepithelial and lamina propria lymphocytes from graft specimens, dithiothreitol, EDTA incubations and collagenase D digestion were used. Bulk TCR-beta sequencing was performed on serial intestinal graft biopsy specimens collected as late as 600 days after transplant. The library was generated by the immunoSEQ multiplex PCR assay. For most patients, high-throughput TCR-beta CDR3 sequencing of genomic DNA was performed by Adaptive Biotechnologies. The original pipeline was this. Adaptive's ImmunoSEQ software supplied the TCR sequencing data for under 20 patients, while MiXCR and VDJtools were used to process a few other patients. CDR3 nucleotide sequences shared by donor and recipient were removed because the origin of these sequences could not be assigned. To be classed as alloreactive, a clone needed at least 2-fold expansion over unstimulated cells and a minimum CFSE-low frequency of 0.002% (template counts) or 0.001% (read counts). Clones were considered mappable if detected in sequenced pre-transplant spleen, lymph node, or MLR CFSE-low populations of the donor or recipient. Cumulative frequency of alloreactive clones was calculated as a percentage of all sequences weighted by copy number. The immuneACCESS repertoire file appears here via TCRdb, limited to in-frame rearrangements. These files lack a portion of the clones; in checked studies, under half of the deficit traces to unresolved V genes, and the cause of the others is not known. V, J and clone size reflect that table, while D and trimming were determined from the DNA. The sample table holds 1,500 to 2,000 clones, of which about 85% were seen once. Clones ranked in the top ten supply 3% to 4% of the sample.

From the cysteine through the phenylalanine, the CDR3 covers 15 amino acids. Just CDR3 DNA is preserved here, 45 bases in frame from base 1. The germline V gene yields SGHRS for CDR1 and YFSETQ for CDR2. V is trimmed back by 0 bases and J by 1 base, and the junction contains 1 base that no gene match accounts for. Of note for this clone: It has no known antigen specificity. Per-base quality was not reported, and no clone a single base away is much larger than it.

The source is a human patient who received an intestinal transplant, so some T cells may come from the graft donor. Rearrangement joined TRBV5-1 to TRBJ1-5, with 7 bases matching TRBD1. The material sequenced was ileum tissue, taken more than 55 days after intestinal transplant. The CDR3 reads as follows: CASSLGGQSNQPQHF. The DNA sequence is TGCGCCAGCAGCTTGGGGGGACAGAGCAATCAGCCCCAGCATTTT.